In its sample, the clone carrying this TCR beta chain was seen a few times. Its antigen is not identified. The sample belongs to a study of T cells after yellow fever vaccination. Study-wide context: Preparing low-cell-number fractions relied on SMART-Seq v4 Ultra Low Input.

For TCR, cDNA came from 5'RACE template switching, which added a universal primer site and UMIs. TCRdb called the 5' RACE reads again in MiXCR, with one record for every CDR3 protein. The sample records 250,000 to 350,000 distinct CDR3 sequences, around 4.3% being singletons. Whole-study findings and limits: Most clones from primary vaccination were detected again post-booster (about 95% CD4, roughly 90% CD8).

Germline V CDR1 and CDR2: LNHDA, SQIVND (reference sequence). The ends were cut back, 4 bases at V and 4 bases at J, with 13 bases in the middle. There are 14 residues in the CDR3. The chain carries TRBV19 and TRBJ2-5; D is possibly TRBD1 (6 bases). Specimen: PBMCs, collected 15 days after the yellow fever booster vaccination. This receptor was obtained from a man between 18 and 29 years old who received the YFV17D yellow fever vaccine. CDR3 DNA sequence: TGTGCCAGTAGTAGTCACAGGGTTAGAGAGACCCAGTACTTC. Its protein product is CASSSHRVRETQYF.